This T cell receptor beta chain is drawn from a study of T cell repertoires in cytomegalovirus infection. TCRdb ran MiXCR on the reads and lists one entry per CDR3 protein. The sample includes about 310,000 distinct CDR3 sequences, approximately 25% of them seen just once. This clonotype was observed a few times. The antigen is not known. Between the trimmed V and J ends, which lost 4 bases and 5 bases, there was a span of 10 bases. Germline lookup yields CDR1 KGHDR and CDR2 SFDVKD. The CDR3 sequence is 13 residues long. The sequences come from cultured PBMCs, collected from culture after CMV antigen stimulation. This TCR derives from a human donor in good health (CMV status not recorded). Some clones in this sample may be carry-over from other donors' samples. The chain employs TRBV24-1 and TRBJ2-5; D ambiguous. DNA of the CDR3: TGTGCCACCAGTGACGCGGAGAAGGAGACCCAGTACTTC. As protein: CATSDAEKETQYF.